These 32 T cell receptor beta chains were all obtained from the same sample, sequenced in a study of technical replicates of blood from several donors. Data came from immunoSEQ multiplex PCR; TCRdb stores just in-frame clones and leaves some out. This table holds 55,000 to 80,000 clones, 92% found once. The sample was T cells isolated from PBMCs. The origin of the receptors is a human donor in good health.

This clone appeared once. The rearrangement links TRBV7-9 to TRBJ2-3; no firm D call. This CDR3 has 10 residues. CDR1 and CDR2 from the germline V gene are SEHNR and FQNEAQ (reference sequence). V gave up 8 bases and J gave up 4 bases, with 4 bases separating them. CDR3 DNA sequence: TGTGCCAGCCTAGCAGATACGCAGTATTTT. Its protein is CASLADTQYF.

The chain uses TRBV4-3 and TRBJ2-7; the match to TRBD2 covers 8 bases. Germline CDR1 LGHNA, CDR2 YSLEER. The CDR3 loop spans 15 amino acids. V was pared by 3 bases and J by 2 bases, with 6 bases of the junction left unmatched. This CDR3 reads CASSHRLASPYEQYF. The CDR3 DNA follows: TGCGCCAGCAGCCATAGACTAGCGTCCCCCTACGAGCAGTACTTC.

This sequence joins TRBV28 and TRBJ1-1; D not certain. Germline lookup yields CDR1 MDHEN and CDR2 SYDVKM. Trimming removed 2 bases at V and 5 bases at J, with 9 bases between. The CDR3 is 13 residues long. CDR3 residues: CASSLNPRTEAFF. The CDR3 DNA reads as TGTGCCAGCAGTTTAAATCCCAGGACTGAAGCTTTCTTT.

The chain carries TRBV10-2 and TRBJ1-1; a possible D gene is TRBD1 (6 bases). The germline CDR1 and CDR2 sequences are WSHSY and SAAADI. Trimming took 5 bases from V and 3 from J, leaving 13 bases between them. The CDR3 spans 14 residues. CDR3 amino acids: CASSNREADTEAFF. In DNA, the CDR3 is TGCGCCAGCAGTAACAGGGAAGCCGACACTGAAGCTTTCTTT.

This clone showed up just once. The rearrangement uses TRBV7-9 and TRBJ2-3; 10 nucleotides align to TRBD1. CDR1 and CDR2 from the germline V gene are SEHNR and FQNEAQ (reference sequence). The junction had 7 bases not matched to a gene; V was cut back by 6 bases and J by 4 bases. This CDR3 has 15 residues. Here the CDR3 reads CASSPPGQGSDTQYF. The CDR3 DNA is TGTGCCAGCAGTCCCCCGGGACAGGGGTCAGATACGCAGTATTTT.

This sequence joins TRBV28 and TRBJ1-2, with D unresolved. The V end lost 5 bases, the J end lost 8 bases, and 15 bases lay between the germline ends. The CDR3 is 13 residues long. Germline loops: CDR1 MDHEN, CDR2 SYDVKM. The CDR3 is CASSPFGVSGYTF. CDR3 bases: TGTGCCAGCAGTCCCTTTGGAGTGTCCGGCTACACCTTC.

This chain links TRBV9 with TRBJ2-7; 8 bases map to TRBD1. V dropped 0 bases and J dropped 0; count of bases not matched to a gene: 8. Germline V gives CDR1 SGDLS, CDR2 YYNGEE. The CDR3 spans 17 residues. The CDR3, as DNA: TGTGCCAGCAGCGTAGAGGCAGGGACAGGAGGCTCCTACGAGCAGTACTTC. This codes for CASSVEAGTGGSYEQYF.

The V gene is TRBV5-1, the J gene TRBJ2-7, with 12 bases identical to TRBD1. V shed 4 bases and J 5 bases; nucleotides not matched to a gene: 7. Germline CDR1 SGHRS, CDR2 YFSETQ. The CDR3 loop spans 15 amino acids. For the CDR3, the DNA is TGCGCCAGCAGCCCTGGGGACAGGGGGCGTAACGAGCAGTACTTC. As protein: CASSPGDRGRNEQYF.

This clone occurred once. The chain joins TRBV7-9 to TRBJ2-1; no clear D. CDR3 length: 15 residues. Per germline, CDR1 SEHNR and CDR2 FQNEAQ (reference sequence). The V end was cut by 0 bases, the J end by 8 bases, with 14 bases between. The CDR3 spells CASSLALLSEDEQFF. The DNA of the CDR3 is TGTGCCAGCAGCTTAGCGCTTCTTAGTGAGGATGAGCAGTTCTTC.

The chain recombines TRBV9 with TRBJ2-2; the D is unclear. V was pared by 6 bases and J by 1 base, with 13 bases between. Germline CDR1 is SGDLS and CDR2 is YYNGEE. The CDR3 sequence is 15 residues long. CDR3 region: CASNPAAKNTGELFF. The CDR3 DNA reads TGTGCCAGCAATCCGGCGGCAAAGAACACCGGGGAGCTGTTTTTT.

V usage is TRBV9 and J usage is TRBJ2-5, with 7 positions matching TRBD1. V was pared by 3 bases and J by 3 bases, with 5 bases of the junction left unmatched. The CDR3 contains 14 residues. Germline V gene lookup returns CDR1 SGDLS and CDR2 YYNGEE. CDR3 in DNA: TGTGCCAGCAGCGCTGATGACAGGGAAGAGACCCAGTACTTC. Its protein is CASSADDREETQYF.

This sequence joins TRBV7-3 and TRBJ2-1, with 9 bases identical to TRBD2. Germline V gene sequence: CDR1 SGHTA, CDR2 FQGTGA. Unmatched junction bases numbered 3, after V lost 0 bases and J lost 6 bases. The CDR3 is made up of 15 amino acids. The CDR3 spells CASSLTGTSPNEQFF. In DNA form, the CDR3 reads TGTGCCAGCAGCTTAACGGGGACTAGCCCCAATGAGCAGTTCTTC.

This chain connects TRBV6-5 to TRBJ2-1; 7 positions match TRBD2. Germline trimming cut 0 bases from V and 4 bases from J; bases unmatched to any gene: 6. The germline CDR1 and CDR2 sequences are MNHEY and SVGAGI. The CDR3 spans 16 residues. The CDR3 bases are TGTGCCAGCAGTTACTCGATAGGGAGGGAATACAATGAGCAGTTCTTC. Residues: CASSYSIGREYNEQFF.

The chain has TRBV11-3 and TRBJ1-1, with D uncertain. Germline assignment: CDR1 SGHNT and CDR2 YENEEA. The CDR3 has 14 residues. Between the trimmed V and J ends, which lost 5 bases and 4 bases, there was a span of 14 bases. The CDR3 loop reads CASSLTHGSTEAFF. The CDR3 DNA reads as TGTGCCAGCAGCCTCACTCATGGGAGCACTGAAGCTTTCTTT.

The genes are TRBV7-2 and TRBJ1-1, with 7 nucleotides matching TRBD1. Germline loops: CDR1 SGHTA, CDR2 FQGNSA. This CDR3 is 18 amino acids long. J gave up 5 bases and V 3 bases, and 18 bases lay outside the gene matches. CDR3 in amino acids: CASSFNWRQGISRTEAFF. CDR3 DNA: TGTGCCAGCAGCTTCAACTGGAGACAGGGTATTTCGAGGACTGAAGCTTTCTTT.

The chain recombines TRBV4-1 with TRBJ1-1, with 7 bases identical to TRBD1. Germline V gene data show CDR1 as MGHRA and CDR2 as YSYEKL. CDR3 length equals 15 residues. The V segment lost 4 bases and the J segment 6 bases; nucleotides outside the gene matches: 11. CDR3 in amino acids: CASSLQGTSEAEAFF. DNA of the CDR3: TGCGCCAGCAGCCTACAGGGGACCTCGGAGGCTGAAGCTTTCTTT.

The gene calls are TRBV4-1 and TRBJ2-7; 11 bases align to TRBD1. This CDR3 is 15 amino acids long. Trimming at V came to 1 base and at J to 7 bases, leaving 6 bases not matched to a gene. The germline V gene has CDR1 MGHRA and CDR2 YSYEKL. In DNA, the CDR3 is TGCGCCAGCAGCCAAGCGGGACAGGGGGTGCGGGAGCAGTACTTC. Protein product: CASSQAGQGVREQYF.

The chain employs TRBV25-1 and TRBJ2-5; the match to TRBD2 covers 9 bases. CDR1 is MGHDK and CDR2 is SYGVNS in the germline V gene. This CDR3 comprises 16 residues. With V trimmed by 10 bases and J by 5 bases, 17 bases remained unmatched. The CDR3: CATSPGGRADFETQYF. Here the CDR3 DNA reads TGTGCCACCTCCCCGGGCGGGAGGGCCGATTTTGAGACCCAGTACTTC.

V usage is TRBV29-1 and J usage is TRBJ2-7; TRBD2 aligns across 10 bases. Germline-derived CDR1 and CDR2 are SQVTM and ANQGSEA. This CDR3 contains 14 residues. The junction had 6 bases not matched to a gene; V was cut back by 4 bases and J by 3 bases. The CDR3 nucleotides are TGCAGCGTTGTAGGCCTAGCGGGAGACTACGAGCAGTACTTC. It translates to CSVVGLAGDYEQYF.

The chain has TRBV10-3 and TRBJ2-5; 7 nucleotides agree with TRBD1. V lost 4 bases to trimming and J lost 1 base; unmatched junction nucleotides: 6. The CDR3 length is 15 residues. The germline V gene has CDR1 ENHRY and CDR2 SYGVKD. The CDR3 protein is CAISARGQTQETQYF. Here the CDR3 DNA reads TGTGCCATCAGTGCTAGGGGGCAGACCCAAGAGACCCAGTACTTC.

This clone was detected only once. The V and J genes are TRBV14 and TRBJ2-7; TRBD2 agrees at 12 bases. CDR3 size: 15 residues. Germline V gene lookup returns CDR1 SGHDN and CDR2 FVKESK. The V gene end was trimmed by 6 bases and the J gene end by 1 base; junction bases not matched to a gene: 4. The CDR3 reads CASSPTSGGSYEQYF. For the CDR3, the DNA is TGTGCCAGCAGTCCGACTAGCGGGGGATCCTACGAGCAGTACTTC.

This chain uses TRBV4-3 with TRBJ2-1, with 12 bases aligning to TRBD2. The trim removed 4 bases at V and 7 bases at J, leaving 14 bases unmatched. The CDR3 is 18 amino acids. Looked up from germline, CDR1 is LGHNA and CDR2 is YSLEER. In nucleotides, the CDR3 is TGCGCCAGCAGCCCGCAACCGAGGACTAGCGGGATGGCAAATGAGCAGTTCTTC. Translated: CASSPQPRTSGMANEQFF.

The rearrangement links TRBV27 to TRBJ1-4, with TRBD1 matching over 8 bases. CDR3 length: 15 residues. Germline CDR1 reads MNHEY; CDR2 reads SMNVEV (reference sequence). The V segment lost 6 bases and the J segment 8 bases; nucleotides outside the gene matches: 11. The CDR3: CASRFVQGAREKLFF. CDR3 nucleotides: TGTGCCAGCAGATTCGTGCAGGGGGCTAGGGAAAAACTGTTTTTT.

This chain connects TRBV20-1 to TRBJ1-1; D is ambiguous. V shed 4 bases and J shed 8 bases, with 11 bases lying between them. Germline V gene sequence: CDR1 DFQATT, CDR2 SNEGSKA (reference sequence). The CDR3 has 11 amino acids. CDR3 amino acids: CSATQWAEAFF. CDR3 sequence (DNA): TGCAGTGCTACCCAGTGGGCAGAAGCTTTCTTT.

The chain combines TRBV5-5 with TRBJ2-7, with 12 bases matching TRBD2. Germline-derived CDR1 and CDR2 are SGHKS and YYEKEE (reference sequence). The CDR3 has 15 residues. Trimming at V came to 4 bases and at J to 3 bases, leaving 5 bases not matched to a gene. CDR3 in amino acids: CASSTGLAGIYEQYF. CDR3 bases: TGTGCCAGCAGCACCGGACTAGCGGGAATCTACGAGCAGTACTTC.

V and J are TRBV19 and TRBJ1-5; the D gene is possibly TRBD1 (5 bases). The CDR3 extends over 14 amino acids. From germline, CDR1 is LNHDA and CDR2 SQIVND (reference sequence). V was pared by 7 bases and J by 3 bases, with 13 bases between. The CDR3 region is CASTPTGINQPQHF. In DNA, the CDR3 is TGTGCCAGTACCCCAACAGGCATCAATCAGCCCCAGCATTTT.

This rearrangement joins TRBV5-4 to TRBJ1-1; TRBD1 matches 12 bases. Looked up from germline, CDR1 is SGHNT and CDR2 is YYREEE (reference sequence). The CDR3 covers 15 residues. The V segment lost 0 bases and the J segment 6 bases; nucleotides outside the gene matches: 3. The DNA of the CDR3 is TGTGCCAGCAGCTTGGGAGGGACAGGGGGCCCTGAAGCTTTCTTT. Translated: CASSLGGTGGPEAFF.

J is TRBJ2-1 and V is TRBV7-8, with D hard to call. Germline-derived CDR1 and CDR2 are SGHVS and FQNEAQ. V was pared by 5 bases and J by 8 bases, with 13 bases between. The CDR3 consists of 13 residues. This CDR3 reads CASSPPVLDEQFF. As DNA, the CDR3 is TGTGCCAGCAGCCCGCCCGTACTGGATGAGCAGTTCTTC.

A single count supports this clone. The chain has TRBV30 and TRBJ2-7; a possible D gene is TRBD1 (5 bases). The ends were cut back, 3 bases at V and 5 bases at J, with 8 bases in the middle. The CDR3 is 11 amino acids. Per the germline V gene, CDR1 is GTSNPN and CDR2 is SVGIG (reference sequence). The CDR3 is CAWRDSDEQYF. The CDR3 nucleotides are TGTGCCTGGAGAGACAGTGACGAGCAGTACTTC.

The chain combines TRBV4-1 with TRBJ2-7, with 7 bases lining up with TRBD2. The V gene end was trimmed by 4 bases and the J gene end by 2 bases; junction bases not matched to a gene: 11. Looked up from germline, CDR1 is MGHRA and CDR2 is YSYEKL. The CDR3 length is 16 residues. The CDR3 region has the DNA TGCGCCAGCAGCCCATTTGGCGGGAGCCGCGCCTACGAGCAGTACTTC. The encoded protein is CASSPFGGSRAYEQYF.

The J gene is TRBJ2-2, the V gene TRBV7-3; unclear D gene. CDR3 size: 17 residues. In germline, CDR1 is SGHTA, CDR2 FQGTGA. With 2 bases removed from V and 7 bases from J, the gap between germline ends came to 20 bases. The CDR3 DNA sequence: TGTGCCAGCAGCTTATCGTTTGTAAGCTTAAGTAGCGGGGAGCTGTTTTTT. Translation gives CASSLSFVSLSSGELFF.

The rearrangement links TRBV10-3 to TRBJ2-7, with TRBD1 identical over 8 bases. This CDR3 region has 13 residues. V dropped 10 bases and J dropped 0; count of bases not matched to a gene: 5. The germline V gene has CDR1 ENHRY and CDR2 SYGVKD. CDR3 sequence reads: CATRDRHSYEQYF. DNA of the CDR3: TGTGCCACTCGGGACAGGCACTCCTACGAGCAGTACTTC.